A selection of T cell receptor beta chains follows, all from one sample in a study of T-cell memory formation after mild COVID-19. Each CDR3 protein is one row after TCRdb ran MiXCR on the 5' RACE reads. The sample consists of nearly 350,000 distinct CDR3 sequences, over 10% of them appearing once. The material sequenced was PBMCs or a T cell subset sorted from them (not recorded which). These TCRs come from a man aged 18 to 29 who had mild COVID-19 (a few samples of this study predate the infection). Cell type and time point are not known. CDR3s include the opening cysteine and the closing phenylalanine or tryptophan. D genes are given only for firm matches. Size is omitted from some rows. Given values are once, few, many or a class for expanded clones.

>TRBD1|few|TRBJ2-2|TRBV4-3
CASSQGPTGGELFF
TGCGCCAGCAGCCAAGGGCCTACAGGGGGCGAGCTGTTTTTT
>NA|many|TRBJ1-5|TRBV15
CATSRDWGVASNQPQHF
TGTGCCACCAGCAGAGATTGGGGAGTGGCTAGCAATCAGCCCCAGCATTTT
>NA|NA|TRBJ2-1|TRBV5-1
CASSLTGFTYNEQFF
TGCGCCAGCAGCTTGACAGGGTTTACCTACAATGAGCAGTTCTTC
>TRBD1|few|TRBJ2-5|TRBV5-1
CASSYLGQARAQYF
TGCGCCAGCAGCTACCTAGGACAGGCTCGGGCCCAGTACTTC
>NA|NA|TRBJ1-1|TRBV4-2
CASSQAGVANTEAFF
TGTGCCAGCAGCCAAGCGGGGGTGGCGAACACTGAAGCTTTCTTT
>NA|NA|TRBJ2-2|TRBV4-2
CASSQIRENTGELFF
TGTGCCAGCAGCCAGATTAGAGAGAACACCGGGGAGCTGTTTTTT
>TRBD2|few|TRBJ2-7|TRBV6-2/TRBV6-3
CASSYSFSGDSYEQYF
TGTGCCAGCAGTTACTCATTTAGCGGGGACTCCTACGAGCAGTACTTC
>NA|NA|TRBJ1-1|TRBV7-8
CASSLGGRITSPAFF
TGTGCCAGCAGCTTAGGCGGCAGAATAACGTCCCCAGCTTTCTTT
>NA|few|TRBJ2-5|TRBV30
CAWSRMDSKETQYF
TGTGCCTGGAGTAGGATGGACAGTAAAGAGACCCAGTACTTC
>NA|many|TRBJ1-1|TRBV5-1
CASSPYAGGTEAFF
TGCGCCAGCAGTCCTTACGCAGGAGGTACTGAAGCTTTCTTT
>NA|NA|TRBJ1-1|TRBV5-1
CASSEGTQGEAFF
TGCGCCAGCAGCGAAGGGACCCAAGGTGAAGCTTTCTTT
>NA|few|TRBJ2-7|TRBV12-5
CASGSHLYEQYF
TGTGCTAGTGGCTCACACCTCTACGAGCAGTACTTC
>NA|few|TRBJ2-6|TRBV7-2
CASSFRRGGFPSGANVLTF
TGTGCCAGCAGCTTCCGTCGCGGAGGATTCCCCTCTGGGGCCAACGTCCTGACTTTC
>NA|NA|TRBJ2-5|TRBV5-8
CASSLEQGLLETQYF
TGTGCCAGCAGCTTGGAGCAGGGGTTGCTCGAGACCCAGTACTTC
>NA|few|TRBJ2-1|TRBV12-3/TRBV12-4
CASSLANGDEQFF
TGTGCCAGCAGTTTAGCTAATGGGGATGAGCAGTTCTTC
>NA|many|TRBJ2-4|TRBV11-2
CASSLGRERNIQYF
TGTGCCAGCAGCTTAGGGCGGGAAAGGAACATTCAGTACTTC
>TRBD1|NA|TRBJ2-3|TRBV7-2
CASTRNRGGIDTQYF
TGTGCCAGCACCAGAAACAGGGGCGGCATAGATACGCAGTATTTT